This passage covers 7 T cell receptor beta chains from one sample sequenced in a study of blood T cells in healthy people across ages. A second roughly 7 to 11 cycle PCR used barcoded and J-beta primers. One entry per CDR3 protein, called by TCRdb with MiXCR from the 5' RACE reads. This table holds roughly 1,500,000 distinct CDR3 sequences, about 35% found once. Sequencing was done on a sample of blood. All receptors come from a woman in her 30s in good health.

This clonotype was seen only a few times. The chain has TRBV7-9 and TRBJ1-1; D remains ambiguous. Germline values: CDR1 SEHNR, CDR2 FQNEAQ (reference sequence). This CDR3 is 12 amino acids long. The ends were cut back, 10 bases at V and 0 bases at J, with 9 bases in the middle. CDR3 region: CAIQEMNTEAFF. The DNA for the CDR3 is TGTGCCATTCAGGAGATGAACACTGAAGCTTTCTTT.

As concerns this clonotype: The junction departs from the called germline gene at one end, perhaps through a read error. As DNA, the CDR3 is TGCGCCAGCAGCCAGGGACTATTAACAGATACGCAGGATTTT. Translated, it gives CASSQGLLTDTQDF. V gene TRBV5-1 combines with J gene TRBJ2-3; 7 bases map to TRBD2. This CDR3 spans 14 amino acids. Germline CDR1 reads SGHRS; CDR2 reads YFSETQ.

V usage is TRBV20-1 and J usage is TRBJ2-5, with 7 bases fitting TRBD1. Per germline, CDR1 DFQATT and CDR2 SNEGSKA (reference sequence). This CDR3 contains 16 residues. After removal of 4 bases from V and 1 base from J, the junction contained 12 bases not matched to a gene. CDR3 sequence (DNA): TGCAGTGCTACCGCCCCAGGGGGACCAACCCAAGAGACCCAGTACTTC. Translation gives CSATAPGGPTQETQYF.

As for this clonotype: Germline is not matched at one junction end, which may reflect a read error. The rearrangement joins TRBV20-1 to TRBJ2-7, with 7 positions matching TRBD1. This CDR3 contains 15 residues. Germline V CDR1 and CDR2: DFQATT, SNEGSKA (reference sequence). CDR3: CSARVQQGVEMERYF. The CDR3 coding sequence is TGCAGTGCTAGAGTACAGCAGGGGGTAGAAATGGAGCGGTACTTC.

The chain recombines TRBV7-2 with TRBJ2-5; D is possibly TRBD1 or TRBD2 (7 bases each). This CDR3 is built from 15 residues. The V and J ends lost 5 bases and 5 bases respectively, with 18 bases between them. CDR1 and CDR2 (germline): SGHTA, FQGNSA. CDR3 sequence: CASSPPQGGRETQYF. In nucleotides, the CDR3 is TGTGCCAGCAGCCCACCGCAGGGGGGGCGGGAGACCCAGTACTTC.

The rearrangement joins TRBV27 to TRBJ1-1; D is possibly TRBD1 (5 bases). Trimming shortened V by 5 bases and J by 1 base, and 14 bases separated the two germline ends. Germline lookup yields CDR1 MNHEY and CDR2 SMNVEV (reference sequence). This CDR3 comprises 15 residues. The CDR3 loop reads CASSQGSASNTEAFF. In DNA form, the CDR3 reads TGTGCCAGCAGTCAGGGTTCTGCGTCGAACACTGAAGCTTTCTTT.

The chain is built from TRBV29-1 and TRBJ2-4; 8 bases fit TRBD2. Matching the DNA end better, TRBJ2-7 makes the J call doubtful. The CDR3 length is 13 residues. The germline V gene has CDR1 SQVTM and CDR2 ANQGSEA. The CDR3 protein is CSVEYSGVYEQYF. The CDR3 DNA reads TGCAGCGTTGAATATAGCGGGGTCTACGAGCAGTACTTC.